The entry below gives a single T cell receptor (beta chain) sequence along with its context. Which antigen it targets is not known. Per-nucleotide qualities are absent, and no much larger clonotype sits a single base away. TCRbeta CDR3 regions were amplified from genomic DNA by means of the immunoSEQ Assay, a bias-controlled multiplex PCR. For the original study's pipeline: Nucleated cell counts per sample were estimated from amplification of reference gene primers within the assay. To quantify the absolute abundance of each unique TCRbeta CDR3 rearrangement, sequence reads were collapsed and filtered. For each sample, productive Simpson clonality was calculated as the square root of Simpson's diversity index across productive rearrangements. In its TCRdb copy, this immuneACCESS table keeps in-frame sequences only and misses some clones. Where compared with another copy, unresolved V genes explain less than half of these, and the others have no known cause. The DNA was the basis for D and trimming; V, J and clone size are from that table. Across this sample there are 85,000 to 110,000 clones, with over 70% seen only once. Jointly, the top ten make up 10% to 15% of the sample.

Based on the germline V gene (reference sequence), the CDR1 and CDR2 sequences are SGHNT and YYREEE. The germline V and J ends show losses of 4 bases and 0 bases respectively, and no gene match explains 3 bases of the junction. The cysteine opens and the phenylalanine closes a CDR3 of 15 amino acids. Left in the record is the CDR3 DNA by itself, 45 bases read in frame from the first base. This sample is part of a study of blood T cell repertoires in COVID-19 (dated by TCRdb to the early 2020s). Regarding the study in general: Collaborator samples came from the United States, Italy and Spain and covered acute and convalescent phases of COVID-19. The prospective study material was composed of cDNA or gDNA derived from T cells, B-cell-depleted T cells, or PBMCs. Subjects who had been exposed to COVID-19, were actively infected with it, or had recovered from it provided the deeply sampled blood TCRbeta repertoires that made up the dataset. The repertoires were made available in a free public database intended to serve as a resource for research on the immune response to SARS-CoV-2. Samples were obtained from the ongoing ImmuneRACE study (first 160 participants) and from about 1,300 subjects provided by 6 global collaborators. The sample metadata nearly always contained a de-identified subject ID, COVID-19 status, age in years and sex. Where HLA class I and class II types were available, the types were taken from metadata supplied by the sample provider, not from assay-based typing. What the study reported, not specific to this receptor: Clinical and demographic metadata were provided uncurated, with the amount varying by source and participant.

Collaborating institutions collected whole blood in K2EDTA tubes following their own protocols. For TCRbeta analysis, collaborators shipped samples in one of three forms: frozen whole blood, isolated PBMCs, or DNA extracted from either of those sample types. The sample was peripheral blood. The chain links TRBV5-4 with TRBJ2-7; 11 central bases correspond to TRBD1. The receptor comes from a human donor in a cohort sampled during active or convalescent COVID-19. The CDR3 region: CASSKGQGGSYEQYF. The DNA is TGTGCCAGCAGCAAGGGACAGGGGGGCTCCTACGAGCAGTACTTC. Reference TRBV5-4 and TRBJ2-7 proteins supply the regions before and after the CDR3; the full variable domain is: ETGVTQSPTHLIKTRGQQVTLRCSSQSGHNTVSWYQQALGQGPQFIFQYYREEENGRGNFPPRFSGLQFPNYSSELNVNALELDDSALYLCASSKGQGGSYEQYFGPGTRLTVT.